Reported below is one T cell receptor (beta chain). Its antigen is not identified. CDR1 and CDR2 from the germline V gene are MNHNS and SASEGT. The V end lost 6 bases, the J end lost 6 bases, and 14 bases lay between the germline ends. The CDR3 consists of 14 residues. As to time point: week 11, during vaccination. Each vaccine dose was 300 ug of mutant IDH1 20-mer peptide, with topical imiquimod. Sequencing was performed with immunoSEQ multiplex PCR; in TCRdb, only in-frame clones are kept and a portion is missing. The table records roughly 120,000 clones, over 75% of them present only once. This entry belongs to a study of a mutant IDH1 vaccine in newly diagnosed glioma.

This sequence joins TRBV6-1 and TRBJ1-4; D gene unclear. The TCR comes from a middle-aged man with glioma. The material sequenced was PBMCs, taken from a glioma patient whose treatment included an IDH1 peptide vaccine. CDR3 DNA: TGTGCCAGCAGCCGGCGCGGCGAGGATGAAAAACTGTTTTTT. Encoded protein: CASSRRGEDEKLFF.